The present T cell receptor beta chain was sequenced within a study of shared clonotypes between healthy human individuals. Study conclusions and caveats: Clonotype sharing among the donors was expected to vary with sequencing depth.

Profiled with immunoSEQ multiplex PCR; TCRdb holds only in-frame clones, not every one. The sample has over 850,000 clones, around 78% seen once; the top ten hold under 0.65%. As regards this clone: Its antigen is not known.

This TCR derives from a man aged 18 to 30 in good health. Some clones in this sample may be carry-over from other donors' samples. Input material: memory CD4+ T cells from PBMCs. Subset in this sample: CD45RA-negative fraction.

CDR3 region: CASSPPGLAGPTDTQYF. CDR3 DNA sequence: TGTGCCAGCAGTCCCCCAGGACTAGCGGGCCCAACAGATACGCAGTATTTT. The V and J genes are TRBV28 and TRBJ2-3; 11 bases map to TRBD2. This CDR3 has 17 amino acids. In germline, CDR1 is MDHEN, CDR2 SYDVKM. The J segment lost 3 bases and the V segment lost 5 bases, leaving 10 bases of the junction unmatched.